In this sample, the clone carrying this T cell receptor beta chain turned up a few times. This entry is derived from a study of OX40 agonist ivuxolimab in advanced cancers. Sequencing used immunoSEQ multiplex PCR; TCRdb keeps in-frame clones, though not all of them. The top ten clones hold over 7% of a sample with roughly 45,000 clones, almost 80% of them seen once. The germline V gene encodes CDR1 SGDLS and CDR2 YYNGEE. The CDR3 has 19 amino acids. The trim removed 3 bases at V and 3 bases at J, leaving 12 bases unmatched. Enrollment shut out patients with autoimmune disease history or systemic immunosuppression.

The chain links TRBV9 to TRBJ2-6; the match to TRBD1 covers 10 bases. The sequencing here drew on CD4+ or CD8+ T cells sorted from blood, taken in a trial of the OX40 agonist ivuxolimab. The TCR comes from an adult with an advanced solid tumor such as melanoma, head and neck, liver or kidney cancer. The CDR3 DNA follows: TGTGCCAGCAGCGAAAGGACAGGGGGTCCCTCGGGTGGGGCCAACGTCCTGACTTTC. Its protein is CASSERTGGPSGGANVLTF.